This T cell receptor beta chain was recovered during a study of blood T cells in healthy people across ages. Next came a second PCR, run for roughly 6 to 11 cycles, which used a sample-barcoded 5' primer along with a J-beta primer mix. MiXCR was run by TCRdb on the 5' RACE reads, yielding one entry per CDR3 protein. The table records almost 800,000 distinct CDR3 sequences, roughly 64% of them present only once. This CDR3 spans 15 amino acids. CDR1 and CDR2 from the germline V gene are LGHNA and YNFKEQ. The donors, all healthy, were Caucasians living in Russia, aged 6 to 90. Total RNA, at least 6 micrograms per sample, came from PBMCs. The count of this clonotype is one.

The source material was blood. The chain links TRBV4-2 to TRBJ2-4; 9 nucleotides agree with TRBD2. TRBJ2-5 matches the DNA end more closely, so the J call is doubtful. The receptor was isolated from a young man in good health. This CDR3 reads CASSRASGVSETQYF. CDR3 bases: TGTGCCAGCAGCCGGGCTAGCGGGGTCTCGGAGACCCAGTACTTC.